These T cell receptor beta chains were read from a single sample in a study of T cell clonotyping in hematopoietic cell transplantation. Sequencing used immunoSEQ multiplex PCR; TCRdb keeps in-frame clones, though not all of them. Of more than 20,000 clones in the sample, approximately 82% were seen once. Sequencing was performed on peripheral blood mononuclear cells, taken before stem cell transplant. Receptors originate from a woman aged 60-70 years with acute myeloid leukemia. Some clones in this sample may be carry-over from other donors' samples. Each CDR3 is given with its conserved first and last residue. D genes are given only for firm matches. Size tells how often a clone was seen (once, few, many) or the class of an expanded clone, and some rows leave it out.

V gene	J gene	clone size	D gene	CDR3 protein	CDR3 DNA
TRBV6-4	TRBJ2-3	NA	TRBD2	CASSVAGGPDTQYF	TGTGCCAGCAGTGTAGCGGGAGGGCCAGATACGCAGTATTTT
TRBV7-2	TRBJ2-3	NA	TRBD2	CASSLTSGADTQYF	TGTGCCAGCAGCTTGACTAGCGGGGCAGATACGCAGTATTTT
TRBV29-1	TRBJ1-2	NA	NA	CSVTRAGHGYTF	TGCAGCGTTACTCGCGCTGGCCATGGCTACACCTTC
TRBV6-6	TRBJ2-7	NA	NA	CASSYSGPADEQYF	TGTGCCAGCAGTTACTCGGGCCCGGCGGACGAGCAGTACTTC
TRBV27	TRBJ2-1	NA	NA	CASIGEPGQNNEQFF	TGTGCCAGCATTGGGGAGCCAGGACAAAACAATGAGCAGTTCTTC
TRBV6-5	TRBJ1-4	NA	TRBD1	CASRTGGGFGEKLFF	TGTGCCAGCAGGACAGGGGGCGGTTTTGGTGAAAAACTGTTTTTT
TRBV6-1	TRBJ2-7	NA	NA	CASSEGQGRTYEQYF	TGTGCCAGCAGTGAAGGGCAGGGAAGGACGTACGAGCAGTACTTC
TRBV19	TRBJ1-2	NA	NA	CASKGRSPNYGYTF	TGTGCCAGTAAGGGCAGGAGTCCCAACTATGGCTACACCTTC
TRBV7-9	TRBJ2-5	NA	TRBD2	CASSSGGGQETQYF	TGTGCCAGCAGCTCGGGCGGGGGCCAAGAGACCCAGTACTTC
TRBV28	TRBJ1-4	NA	NA	CASSLWGGEKLFF	TGTGCCAGCAGTTTATGGGGAGGAGAAAAACTGTTTTTT
TRBV6-5	TRBJ1-2	NA	TRBD1	CASSAPGQSNYGYTF	TGTGCCAGCAGTGCCCCGGGACAGTCTAACTATGGCTACACCTTC
TRBV7-6	TRBJ2-6	NA	NA	CASTSGVTSSGANVLTF	TGTGCCAGCACCTCAGGCGTGACCAGCTCTGGGGCCAACGTCCTGACTTTC
TRBV29-1	TRBJ1-2	NA	NA	CSVLGDSNNYGYTF	TGCAGCGTCCTCGGGGACTCAAACAACTATGGCTACACCTTC
TRBV5-1	TRBJ2-7	NA	NA	CASSLGGVPPQYF	TGCGCCAGCAGCTTGGGCGGGGTCCCCCCTCAGTACTTC
TRBV4-1	TRBJ1-5	NA	NA	CASSQAPRGAEPQHF	TGCGCCAGCAGCCAAGCACCTCGGGGGGCGGAGCCCCAGCATTTT
TRBV5-1	TRBJ1-4	once	NA	CASSLGPGPVATNEKLFF	TGCGCCAGCAGCTTGGGGCCAGGCCCGGTTGCAACTAATGAAAAACTGTTTTTT
TRBV29-1	TRBJ2-5	once	NA	CSVGETQYF	TGCAGCGTTGGGGAGACCCAGTACTTC
TRBV19	TRBJ1-5	few	NA	CASSIFVGVNQPQHF	TGTGCCAGTAGTATATTTGTGGGGGTAAATCAGCCCCAGCATTTT
TRBV6-4	TRBJ2-1	NA	NA	CASSEGQGPFNEQFF	TGTGCCAGCAGTGAAGGGCAGGGGCCCTTTAATGAGCAGTTCTTC
TRBV25-1	TRBJ2-3	NA	NA	CASRDGFTDTQYF	TGTGCCAGCAGGGACGGATTCACAGATACGCAGTATTTT
TRBV7-8	TRBJ1-4	NA	NA	CASSLDGLSAGSEKLFF	TGTGCCAGCAGCTTAGATGGTCTTTCGGCAGGGAGTGAAAAACTGTTTTTT
TRBV19	TRBJ2-5	NA	TRBD1	CASTLGRGLEETQYF	TGTGCCAGTACCTTAGGCAGGGGGCTGGAGGAGACCCAGTACTTC
TRBV6-1	TRBJ2-7	NA	NA	CASSEDYLLTAASHEQYF	TGTGCCAGCAGTGAAGATTACTTGCTAACGGCGGCGAGCCACGAGCAGTACTTC
TRBV7-2	TRBJ2-3	NA	TRBD2	CASSRLTSYPQYF	TGTGCCAGCAGCCGACTGACTAGCTACCCGCAGTATTTT
TRBV7-9	TRBJ2-7	NA	NA	CASSLSRPAENYEQYF	TGTGCCAGCAGCCTATCCCGGCCAGCGGAGAACTACGAGCAGTACTTC
TRBV29-1	TRBJ2-5	once	TRBD1	CSVERQGQETQYF	TGCAGCGTTGAAAGACAGGGCCAAGAGACCCAGTACTTC
TRBV9	TRBJ1-3	NA	NA	CASSVGGARGNTIYF	TGTGCCAGCAGCGTAGGGGGGGCAAGGGGAAACACCATATATTTT
TRBV11-2	TRBJ2-7	NA	NA	CASSLTSQPYEQYF	TGTGCCAGCAGCTTAACAAGCCAGCCCTACGAGCAGTACTTC
TRBV19	TRBJ2-4	NA	NA	CASRQGGYGENIQYF	TGTGCCAGCCGACAGGGAGGGTATGGGGAAAACATTCAGTACTTC
TRBV5-6	TRBJ2-1	NA	TRBD2	CASSPATSGGSYNEQFF	TGTGCCAGCAGCCCAGCCACTAGCGGGGGATCCTACAATGAGCAGTTCTTC
TRBV7-3	TRBJ2-5	NA	NA	CASSLTGGQETQYF	TGTGCCAGCAGCTTAACAGGGGGCCAAGAGACCCAGTACTTC
TRBV5-1	TRBJ2-7	NA	TRBD1	CASSLEGTGANYEQYF	TGCGCCAGCAGCTTGGAAGGGACAGGGGCCAACTACGAGCAGTACTTC
TRBV7-6	TRBJ2-1	NA	NA	CASSLERTMDNEQFF	TGTGCCAGCAGTTTAGAGCGGACTATGGACAATGAGCAGTTCTTC
TRBV2	TRBJ2-2	NA	NA	CASMAGELFF	TGTGCCAGCATGGCCGGGGAGCTGTTTTTT
TRBV5-1	TRBJ2-7	NA	NA	CASSLGTEASYEQYF	TGCGCCAGCAGCCTAGGGACGGAAGCTTCCTACGAGCAGTACTTC
TRBV19	TRBJ2-2	NA	NA	CASQDTLNTGELFF	TGTGCCAGCCAGGACACGCTAAACACCGGGGAGCTGTTTTTT
TRBV2	TRBJ2-3	NA	NA	CASSDRGRSTDTQYF	TGTGCCAGCAGTGATCGAGGGCGGTCCACAGATACGCAGTATTTT
TRBV5-1	TRBJ1-4	NA	NA	CASSLSGSNEKLFF	TGCGCCAGCAGCTTGTCTGGGTCTAATGAAAAACTGTTTTTT
TRBV6-5	TRBJ2-7	NA	NA	CASRPNRDGKQYF	TGTGCCAGCAGACCAAACCGCGACGGCAAGCAGTACTTC
TRBV7-9	TRBJ1-1	NA	NA	CASSSWNTEAFF	TGTGCCAGCAGCTCGTGGAACACTGAAGCTTTCTTT
TRBV19	TRBJ2-5	NA	NA	CASSYSETQYF	TGTGCCAGTAGTTACAGTGAGACCCAGTACTTC
TRBV19	TRBJ1-1	NA	NA	CASSMGLLLKNTEAFF	TGTGCCAGTAGTATGGGACTCCTCCTGAAGAACACTGAAGCTTTCTTT
TRBV14	TRBJ2-7	NA	NA	CASSQRGSSYEQYF	TGTGCCAGCAGCCAAAGGGGGAGCTCCTACGAGCAGTACTTC
TRBV9	TRBJ2-3	NA	NA	CASSARRPESTDTQYF	TGTGCCAGCAGCGCCCGTAGACCCGAGAGCACAGATACGCAGTATTTT
TRBV7-3	TRBJ2-1	NA	NA	CASSPTGQPYNEQFF	TGTGCCAGCAGCCCGACAGGTCAACCCTACAATGAGCAGTTCTTC
TRBV25-1	TRBJ2-5	NA	TRBD2	CASGLTSAETQYF	TGTGCCAGCGGACTGACTAGCGCGGAGACCCAGTACTTC
TRBV27	TRBJ2-2	NA	NA	CASSLWSRGGSTGELFF	TGTGCCAGCAGTTTATGGTCCAGGGGAGGCAGCACCGGGGAGCTGTTTTTT
TRBV5-6	TRBJ2-2	NA	TRBD2	CASSLVGLAGGNTGELFF	TGTGCCAGCAGCTTGGTGGGACTAGCGGGGGGTAACACCGGGGAGCTGTTTTTT
TRBV29-1	TRBJ2-3	NA	NA	CSASQGTSTDTQYF	TGCAGCGCGTCCCAAGGGACTAGCACAGATACGCAGTATTTT
TRBV29-1	TRBJ1-3	NA	TRBD1	CSATATGGGNTIYF	TGCAGCGCTACGGCCACAGGGGGTGGAAACACCATATATTTT
TRBV23-1	TRBJ1-5	NA	TRBD1	CASRPGQSNQPQHF	TGCGCCAGCAGACCGGGACAGAGCAATCAGCCCCAGCATTTT
TRBV9	TRBJ2-3	NA	NA	CASSVVPSPTDTQYF	TGTGCCAGCAGCGTAGTCCCGAGCCCGACAGATACGCAGTATTTT
TRBV4-1	TRBJ1-4	NA	NA	CASSQGRLEKLFF	TGCGCCAGCAGCCAAGGTCGCTTAGAAAAACTGTTTTTT
TRBV5-6	TRBJ1-1	NA	NA	CASSLDLNTEAFF	TGTGCCAGCAGCTTAGACTTGAACACTGAAGCTTTCTTT
TRBV11-3	TRBJ2-2	NA	NA	CASSPGPGELFF	TGTGCCAGCAGCCCCGGTCCCGGGGAGCTGTTTTTT